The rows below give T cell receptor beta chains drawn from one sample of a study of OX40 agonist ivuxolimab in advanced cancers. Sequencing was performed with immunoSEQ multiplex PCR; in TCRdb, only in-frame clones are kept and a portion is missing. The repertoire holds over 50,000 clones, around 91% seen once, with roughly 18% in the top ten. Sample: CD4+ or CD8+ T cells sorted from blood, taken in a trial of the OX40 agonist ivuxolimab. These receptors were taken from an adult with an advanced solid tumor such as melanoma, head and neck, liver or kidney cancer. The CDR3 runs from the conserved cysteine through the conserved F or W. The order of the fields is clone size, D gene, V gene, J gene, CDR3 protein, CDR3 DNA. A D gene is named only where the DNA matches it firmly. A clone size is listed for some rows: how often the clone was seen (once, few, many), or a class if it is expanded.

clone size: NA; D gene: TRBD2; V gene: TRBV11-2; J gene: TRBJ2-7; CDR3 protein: CASSVGGLAGGREQYF; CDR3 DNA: TGTGCCAGCAGCGTCGGCGGACTAGCGGGAGGGAGAGAGCAGTACTTC
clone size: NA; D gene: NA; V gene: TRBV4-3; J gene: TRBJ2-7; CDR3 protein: CASSQEAATGSYEQYF; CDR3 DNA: TGCGCCAGCAGCCAAGAGGCGGCAACAGGTAGCTACGAGCAGTACTTC
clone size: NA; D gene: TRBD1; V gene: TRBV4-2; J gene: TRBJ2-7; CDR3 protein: CASGDSYEQYF; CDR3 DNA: TGTGCCAGCGGGGACAGCTACGAGCAGTACTTC
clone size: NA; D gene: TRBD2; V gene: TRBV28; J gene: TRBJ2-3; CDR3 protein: CASSFPLAGYTDTQYF; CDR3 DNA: TGTGCCAGCAGTTTCCCGCTAGCGGGATACACAGATACGCAGTATTTT
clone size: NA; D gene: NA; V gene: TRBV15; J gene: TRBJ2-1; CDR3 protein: CATSRANNNEQFF; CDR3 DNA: TGTGCCACCAGCAGAGCTAATAACAATGAGCAGTTCTTC
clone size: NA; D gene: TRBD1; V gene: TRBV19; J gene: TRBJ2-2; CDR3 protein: CASTDGQAGELFF; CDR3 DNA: TGTGCCAGTACCGATGGACAGGCCGGGGAGCTGTTTTTT
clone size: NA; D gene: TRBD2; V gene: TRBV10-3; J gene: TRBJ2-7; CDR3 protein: CAISESTSEAYEQYF; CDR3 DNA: TGTGCCATCAGTGAGTCGACTAGCGAGGCCTACGAGCAGTACTTC
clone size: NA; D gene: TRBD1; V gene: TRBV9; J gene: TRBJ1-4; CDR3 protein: CASSDSGTDNEKLFF; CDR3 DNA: TGTGCCAGCAGTGATTCCGGGACAGACAATGAAAAACTGTTTTTT
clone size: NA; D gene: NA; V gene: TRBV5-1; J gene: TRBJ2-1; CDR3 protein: CASSHQEGVSNEQFF; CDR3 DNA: TGCGCCAGCAGCCACCAGGAGGGGGTGAGCAATGAGCAGTTCTTC
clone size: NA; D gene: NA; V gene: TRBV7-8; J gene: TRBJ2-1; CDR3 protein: CASSLAGGIASYNEQFF; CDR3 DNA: TGTGCCAGCAGCTTAGCGGGAGGAATCGCCTCCTACAATGAGCAGTTCTTC
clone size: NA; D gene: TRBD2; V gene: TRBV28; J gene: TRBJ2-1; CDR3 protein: CASMAGDYNEQFF; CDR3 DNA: TGTGCCAGCATGGCGGGGGACTACAATGAGCAGTTCTTC
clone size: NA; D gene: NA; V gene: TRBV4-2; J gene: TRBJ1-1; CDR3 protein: CASSQDRQEAFF; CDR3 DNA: TGTGCCAGCAGCCAAGATAGACAGGAAGCTTTCTTT
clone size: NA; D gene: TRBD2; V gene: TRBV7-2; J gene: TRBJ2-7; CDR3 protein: CASSLELAGPYEQYF; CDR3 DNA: TGTGCCAGCAGCTTAGAACTAGCGGGGCCCTACGAGCAGTACTTC
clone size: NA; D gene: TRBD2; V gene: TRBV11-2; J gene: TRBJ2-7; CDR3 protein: CASSLSGISYEQYF; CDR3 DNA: TGTGCCAGCAGCCTTAGCGGGATCTCCTACGAGCAGTACTTC
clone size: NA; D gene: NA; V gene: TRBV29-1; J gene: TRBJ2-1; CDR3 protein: CSVAGLVSNEQFF; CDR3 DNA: TGCAGCGTTGCTGGGCTAGTCAGCAATGAGCAGTTCTTC
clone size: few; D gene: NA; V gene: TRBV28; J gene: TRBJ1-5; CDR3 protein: CASSFSFSNQPQHF; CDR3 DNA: TGTGCCAGCAGTTTCAGCTTCAGCAATCAGCCCCAGCATTTT
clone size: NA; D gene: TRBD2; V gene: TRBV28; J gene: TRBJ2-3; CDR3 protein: CASSLGAGSTDTQYF; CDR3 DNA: TGTGCCAGCAGTTTAGGAGCGGGAAGCACAGATACGCAGTATTTT
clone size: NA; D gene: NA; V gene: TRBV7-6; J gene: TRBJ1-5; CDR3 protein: CASSLAGGGNQPQHF; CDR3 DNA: TGTGCCAGCAGCTTAGCAGGGGGAGGCAATCAGCCCCAGCATTTT
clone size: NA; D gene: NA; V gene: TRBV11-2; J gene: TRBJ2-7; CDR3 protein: CASSLVDRGYEQYF; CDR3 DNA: TGTGCCAGCAGCTTAGTGGACAGAGGATACGAGCAGTACTTC
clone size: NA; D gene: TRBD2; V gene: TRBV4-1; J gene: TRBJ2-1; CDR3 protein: CASSQGRHLADEQFF; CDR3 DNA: TGCGCCAGCAGCCAAGGTCGGCATCTAGCGGATGAGCAGTTCTTC
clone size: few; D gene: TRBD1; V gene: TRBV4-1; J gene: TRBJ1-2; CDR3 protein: CASSPWTGGAGYGYTF; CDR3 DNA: TGCGCCAGCAGCCCGTGGACAGGGGGCGCCGGCTATGGCTACACCTTC
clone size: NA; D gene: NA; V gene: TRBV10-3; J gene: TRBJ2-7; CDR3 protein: CAISESGTATYEQYF; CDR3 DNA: TGTGCCATCAGTGAGTCCGGGACCGCAACCTACGAGCAGTACTTC
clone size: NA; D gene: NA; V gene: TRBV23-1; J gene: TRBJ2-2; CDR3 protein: CASGGGELFF; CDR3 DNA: TGCGCCAGCGGAGGGGGGGAGCTGTTTTTT
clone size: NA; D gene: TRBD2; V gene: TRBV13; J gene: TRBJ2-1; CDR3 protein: CASTATLAGGPDEQFF; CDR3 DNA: TGTGCCAGCACCGCCACACTAGCGGGAGGACCGGATGAGCAGTTCTTC
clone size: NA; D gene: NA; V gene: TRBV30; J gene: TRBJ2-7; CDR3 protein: CAWRAETYEQYF; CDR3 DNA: TGTGCCTGGAGAGCGGAAACCTACGAGCAGTACTTC
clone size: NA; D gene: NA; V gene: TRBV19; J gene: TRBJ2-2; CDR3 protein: CASSIGSGSGELFF; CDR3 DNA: TGTGCCAGTAGTATAGGTTCGGGGTCCGGGGAGCTGTTTTTT
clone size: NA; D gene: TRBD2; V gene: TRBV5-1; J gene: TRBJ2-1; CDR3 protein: CASSHTDRGLAGEQFF; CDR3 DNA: TGCGCCAGCAGCCATACGGACAGGGGACTAGCGGGTGAGCAGTTCTTC
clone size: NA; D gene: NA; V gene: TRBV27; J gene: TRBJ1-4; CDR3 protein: CASSTGVREKLFF; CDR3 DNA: TGTGCCAGCAGCACAGGTGTCCGCGAAAAACTGTTTTTT
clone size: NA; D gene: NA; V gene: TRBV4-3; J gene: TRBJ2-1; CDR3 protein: CASSQDGQGYYNEQFF; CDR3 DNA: TGCGCCAGCAGCCAAGATGGTCAGGGGTATTACAATGAGCAGTTCTTC
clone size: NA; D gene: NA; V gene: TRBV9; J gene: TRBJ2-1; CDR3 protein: CASSVGVHNEQFF; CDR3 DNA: TGTGCCAGCAGCGTAGGGGTACACAATGAGCAGTTCTTC
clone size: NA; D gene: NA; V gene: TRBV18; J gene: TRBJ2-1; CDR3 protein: CASSPPAAGSNEQFF; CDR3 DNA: TGTGCCAGCTCACCACCGGCAGCGGGTAGCAATGAGCAGTTCTTC
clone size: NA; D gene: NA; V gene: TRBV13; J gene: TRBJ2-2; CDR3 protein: CASQRSTGELFF; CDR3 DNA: TGTGCCAGCCAGCGGAGCACCGGGGAGCTGTTTTTT
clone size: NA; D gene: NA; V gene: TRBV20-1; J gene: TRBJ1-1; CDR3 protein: CRGDTEAFF; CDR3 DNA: TGCAGGGGCGACACTGAAGCTTTCTTT
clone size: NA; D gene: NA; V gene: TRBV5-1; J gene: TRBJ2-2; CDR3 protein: CASSYTGTVTGELFF; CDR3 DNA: TGCGCCAGCAGTTATACCGGGACCGTCACCGGGGAGCTGTTTTTT
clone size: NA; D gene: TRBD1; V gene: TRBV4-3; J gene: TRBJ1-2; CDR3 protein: CASSQGTGSYGYTF; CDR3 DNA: TGCGCCAGCAGCCAAGGGACAGGGAGCTATGGCTACACCTTC
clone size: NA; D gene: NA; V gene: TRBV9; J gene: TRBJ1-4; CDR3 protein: CASSAPAEEKLFF; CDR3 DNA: TGTGCCAGCAGCGCCCCGGCGGAAGAAAAACTGTTTTTT
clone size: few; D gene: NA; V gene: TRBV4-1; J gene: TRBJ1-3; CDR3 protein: CASSQDRGLGNTIYF; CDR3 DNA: TGCGCCAGCAGCCAAGATCGGGGACTGGGAAACACCATATATTTT
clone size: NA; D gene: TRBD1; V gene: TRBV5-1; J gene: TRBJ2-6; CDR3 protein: CASSTRGLGANVLTF; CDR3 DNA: TGCGCCAGCAGCACCAGGGGGCTTGGGGCCAACGTCCTGACTTTC
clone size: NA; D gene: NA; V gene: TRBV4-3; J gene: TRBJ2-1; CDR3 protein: CASSQEKRGDNEQFF; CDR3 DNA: TGCGCCAGCAGCCAAGAGAAGAGGGGGGACAATGAGCAGTTCTTC
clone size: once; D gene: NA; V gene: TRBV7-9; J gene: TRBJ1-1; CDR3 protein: CASSSGQAPTEAFF; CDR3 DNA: TGTGCCAGCAGTTCGGGGCAGGCCCCCACTGAAGCTTTCTTT
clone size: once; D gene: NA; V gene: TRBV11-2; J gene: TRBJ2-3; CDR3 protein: CASSPQDTQYF; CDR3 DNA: TGTGCCAGCAGCCCACAAGATACGCAGTATTTT
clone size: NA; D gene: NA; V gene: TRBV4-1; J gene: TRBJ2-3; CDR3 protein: CASSQVAVGSTDTQYF; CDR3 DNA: TGCGCCAGCAGCCAAGTGGCTGTCGGTAGCACAGATACGCAGTATTTT
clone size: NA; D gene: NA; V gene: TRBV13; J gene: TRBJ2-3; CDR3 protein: CASSLVPDTQYF; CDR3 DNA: TGTGCCAGCAGCTTAGTTCCAGATACGCAGTATTTT
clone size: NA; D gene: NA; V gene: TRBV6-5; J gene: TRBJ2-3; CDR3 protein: CASSPKGETDTQYF; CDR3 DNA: TGTGCCAGCAGCCCAAAGGGAGAAACAGATACGCAGTATTTT
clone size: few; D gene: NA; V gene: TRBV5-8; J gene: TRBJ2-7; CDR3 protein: CASSLDPAYEQYF; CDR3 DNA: TGTGCCAGCAGCCTTGACCCTGCCTACGAGCAGTACTTC
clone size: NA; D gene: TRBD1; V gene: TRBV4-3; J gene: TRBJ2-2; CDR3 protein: CASSLGGQGAGELFF; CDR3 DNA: TGCGCCAGCAGCCTAGGAGGACAGGGGGCCGGGGAGCTGTTTTTT
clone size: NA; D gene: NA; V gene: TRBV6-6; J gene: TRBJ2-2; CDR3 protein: CASSYDVPAGELFF; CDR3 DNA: TGTGCCAGCAGTTACGATGTCCCCGCCGGGGAGCTGTTTTTT